This T cell receptor (beta chain) derives from a study of shared clonotypes between healthy human individuals. Terminally differentiated effector memory CD45RA+ cells were left out of the naive CD8 fraction, which was CD45RO-negative and positively selected for CCR7. This table comes from immunoSEQ multiplex PCR, and its TCRdb copy is limited to in-frame clones, with some not included. The sample has hundreds of thousands of clones, 80% to 95% seen once. Per the germline V gene, CDR1 is MNHEY and CDR2 is SMNVEV (reference sequence). The CDR3 is 14 residues long. V lost 2 bases and J lost 0, with 7 bases in between.

V is TRBV27 and J is TRBJ1-2; no reliable D call. Material for sequencing was naive CD8+ T cells sorted from blood. This clonotype was obtained from a man aged 25 to 40 in good health. Here the CDR3 DNA reads TGTGCCAGCAGTTTACATCCGGCTAACTATGGCTACACCTTC. Protein product: CASSLHPANYGYTF.